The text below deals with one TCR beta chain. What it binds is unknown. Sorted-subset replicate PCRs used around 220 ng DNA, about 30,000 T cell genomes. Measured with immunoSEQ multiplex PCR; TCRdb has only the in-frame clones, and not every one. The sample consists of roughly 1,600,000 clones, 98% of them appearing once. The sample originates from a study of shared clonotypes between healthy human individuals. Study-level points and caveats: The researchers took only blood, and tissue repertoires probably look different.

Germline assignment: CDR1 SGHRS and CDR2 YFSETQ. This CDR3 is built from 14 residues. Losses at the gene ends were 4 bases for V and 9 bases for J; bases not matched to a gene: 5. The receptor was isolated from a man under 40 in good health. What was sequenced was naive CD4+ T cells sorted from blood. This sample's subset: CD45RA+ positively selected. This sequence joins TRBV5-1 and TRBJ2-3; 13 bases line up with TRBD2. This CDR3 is CASSQGLAGVTQYF. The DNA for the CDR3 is TGCGCCAGCAGCCAAGGACTAGCGGGAGTAACGCAGTATTTT. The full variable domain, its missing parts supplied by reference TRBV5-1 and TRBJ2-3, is KAGVTQTPRYLIKTRGQQVTLSCSPISGHRSVSWYQQTPGQGLQFLFEYFSETQRNKGNFPGRFSGRQFSNSRSEMNVSTLELGDSALYLCASSQGLAGVTQYFGPGTRLTVL.